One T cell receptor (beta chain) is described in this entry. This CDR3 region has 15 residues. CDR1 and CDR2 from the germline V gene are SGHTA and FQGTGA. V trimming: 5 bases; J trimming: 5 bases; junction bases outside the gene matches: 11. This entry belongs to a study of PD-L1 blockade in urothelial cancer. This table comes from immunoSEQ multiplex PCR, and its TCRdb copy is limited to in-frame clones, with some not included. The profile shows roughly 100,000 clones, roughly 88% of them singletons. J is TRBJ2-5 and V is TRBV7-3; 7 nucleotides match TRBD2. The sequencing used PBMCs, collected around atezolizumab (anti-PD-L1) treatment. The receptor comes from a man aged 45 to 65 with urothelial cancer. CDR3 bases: TGTGCCAGCAGCCCATCTGGCGGGAGCTGGGAGACCCAGTACTTC. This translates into CASSPSGGSWETQYF.